This T cell receptor (beta chain) was identified in a study of cytomegalovirus exposure and HLA in healthy donors. Primers included in the PCR were 60 Vbeta and 13 Jbeta primers. The assay was immunoSEQ multiplex PCR, and TCRdb's table has in-frame clones only and misses some. The sample totals about 200,000 clones. This CDR3 is 12 amino acids long. The germline V gene has CDR1 MNHEY and CDR2 SVGAGI. V lost 6 bases to trimming and J lost 6 bases, with 8 bases between them. The source material was PBMCs. The chain combines TRBV6-5 with TRBJ2-2; possibly TRBD1 for D (6 bases). This receptor was obtained from a girl aged 2 to 9 in good health and CMV-seropositive. Here the CDR3 reads CASSRTAGELFF. The DNA of the CDR3 is TGTGCCAGCAGCCGGACAGCCGGGGAGCTGTTTTTT.